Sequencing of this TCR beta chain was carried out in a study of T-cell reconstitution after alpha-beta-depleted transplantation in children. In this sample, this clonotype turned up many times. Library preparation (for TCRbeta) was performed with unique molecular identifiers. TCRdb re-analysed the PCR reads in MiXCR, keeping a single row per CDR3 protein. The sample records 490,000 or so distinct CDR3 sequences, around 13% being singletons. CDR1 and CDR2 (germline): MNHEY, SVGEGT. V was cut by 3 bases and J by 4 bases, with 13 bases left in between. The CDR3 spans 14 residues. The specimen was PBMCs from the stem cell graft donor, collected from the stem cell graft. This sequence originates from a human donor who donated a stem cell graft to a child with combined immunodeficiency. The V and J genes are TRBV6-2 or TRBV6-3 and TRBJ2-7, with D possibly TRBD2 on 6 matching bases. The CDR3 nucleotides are TGTGCCAGCAGTTATTACGGGAGCCTTTACGAGCAGTACTTC. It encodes CASSYYGSLYEQYF.